The clone carrying this T cell receptor (beta chain) has more than one count but fewer than ten. The sample originates from a study of early T cells in non-severe SARS-CoV-2 infection. Unique molecular identifiers were added to individual cDNA molecules. TCRdb redid the calling of the 5' RACE reads with MiXCR, one entry per CDR3 protein. The table includes fewer than 85,000 distinct CDR3 sequences, around 13% detected once. There are 12 residues in the CDR3. Germline CDR1 SGHNT, CDR2 YYREEE (reference sequence). V trimming: 4 bases; J trimming: 14 bases; junction bases outside the gene matches: 5. The gene calls are TRBV5-4 and TRBJ1-6; the match to TRBD1 covers 8 bases. The sequence was collected from an adult who was a healthcare worker with PCR-confirmed SARS-CoV-2 infection or an uninfected control (not recorded which). Sequenced input: whole blood. This CDR3 is CASSPDRVTLHF. CDR3 nucleotide sequence: TGTGCCAGCAGCCCGGACAGGGTGACCCTCCACTTT.